This T cell receptor (beta chain) is drawn from a study of vaccination effects on CD4 cells after COVID-19. Prior to sequencing, the ViraFEST assay stimulated PBMC with viral peptide pools, which expanded the antigen-specific CD4+ T cells. It was after 10 days of culture that CD4+ T cells were isolated. SARS-CoV-2 infected the person between March and December 2020, as confirmed by PCR. Assay: immunoSEQ multiplex PCR; the TCRdb copy retains only in-frame clones and omits some. The data show 45,000 to 70,000 clones, 76% seen once. The CDR3 is 16 residues long. V lost 0 bases, J lost 3 bases, and 15 bases lay in between. Per germline, CDR1 SEHNR and CDR2 FQNEAQ (reference sequence). Comments on this clone: The antigen is undetermined.

J is TRBJ2-7 and V is TRBV7-9; D might be TRBD1 (5 bases). The clonotype originates from a human donor who had a prior SARS-CoV-2 infection. The sequenced sample was CD4+ T cells from PBMCs cultured with HIV peptides, obtained before COVID-19 vaccination. The subset here: HIV-1 Nef peptide pool negative control/reference culture. CDR3 coding DNA: TGTGCCAGCAGCTTAGCGACGAGACAGATCAACTACGAGCAGTACTTC. Amino acids: CASSLATRQINYEQYF.